What follows are 10 T cell receptor beta chains derived from one specimen sequenced in a study of T cell changes during pregnancy in multiple sclerosis. Sequencing used immunoSEQ multiplex PCR; TCRdb keeps in-frame clones, though not all of them. The sample has 35,000 to 50,000 clones, 89% seen once. Here the sequenced sample was CD4+ T cells from peripheral blood mononuclear cells, taken after pregnancy. Receptors were obtained from a female donor with multiple sclerosis, enrolled in a pregnancy study.

V is TRBV28 and J is TRBJ2-4; D ambiguous. The V gene's germline CDR1 is MDHEN and CDR2 SYDVKM. Trimming pared 4 bases from V and 3 bases from J, leaving 13 bases between. The CDR3 extends over 15 amino acids. CDR3 region: CASSSGELNKNIQYF. The CDR3 DNA is TGTGCCAGCAGTTCAGGTGAATTAAACAAAAACATTCAGTACTTC.

This rearrangement joins TRBV5-4 to TRBJ1-2; 10 bases map to TRBD1. The CDR3 is 17 residues long. The J segment lost 4 bases and the V segment lost 5 bases, leaving 14 bases of the junction unmatched. Looked up from germline, CDR1 is SGHNT and CDR2 is YYREEE (reference sequence). In DNA form, the CDR3 reads TGTGCCAGCAGAAGACAGGGGGCGGGCCGGATTTTCTATGGCTACACCTTC. This codes for CASRRQGAGRIFYGYTF.

The V and J genes are TRBV10-1 and TRBJ1-1; 7 nucleotides align to TRBD1. Germline V gene lookup returns CDR1 WNHNN and CDR2 SYGVQD (reference sequence). Trimming cost V 5 bases and J 4 bases; bases outside gene matches: 1. This CDR3 is built from 12 residues. CDR3 sequence: CASSSGGTEAFF. CDR3 in DNA: TGCGCCAGCAGTTCAGGGGGCACTGAAGCTTTCTTT.

This chain uses TRBV28 with TRBJ1-5, with TRBD1 identical over 7 bases. Germline V gene sequence: CDR1 MDHEN, CDR2 SYDVKM. Germline trimming cut 11 bases from V and 0 bases from J; bases unmatched to any gene: 7. The length of the CDR3 is 14 residues. CDR3 in DNA: TGTGCCGCTGGGACAGAATATAGCAATCAGCCCCAGCATTTT. As protein: CAAGTEYSNQPQHF.

V and J are TRBV30 and TRBJ2-1, with a weak D call TRBD1 (6 bases). The CDR3 contains 13 residues. Germline V gene data show CDR1 as GTSNPN and CDR2 as SVGIG (reference sequence). Between the trimmed V and J ends, which lost 2 bases and 15 bases, there was a span of 20 bases. The CDR3 protein is CAWSRRGGRGTFF. CDR3 nucleotides: TGTGCCTGGAGTAGGCGAGGGGGACGAGGTACGTTCTTC. Full variable domain (remainder filled in from reference TRBV30 and TRBJ2-1): SQTIHQWPATLVQPVGSPLSLECTVEGTSNPNLYWYRQAAGRGLQLLFYSVGIGQISSEVPQNLSASRPQDRQFILSSKKLLLSDSGFYLCAWSRRGGRGTFFGPGTRLTVL.

By proportion, this clone is medium-sized. The chain combines TRBV18 with TRBJ1-1; D possibly corresponds to TRBD1 (5 bases). The germline V gene encodes CDR1 KGHSH and CDR2 LQKENI. The CDR3 is 14 amino acids. Trimming removed 3 bases at V and 6 bases at J, with 14 bases between. The CDR3 DNA sequence: TGTGCCAGCTCACCGGGAGCAGGGAGGGCTGAAGCTTTCTTT. Protein product: CASSPGAGRAEAFF.

Only a few counts were recorded for this clone. This rearrangement joins TRBV9 to TRBJ1-1; TRBD1 matches at 7 bases. The V gene's germline CDR1 is SGDLS and CDR2 YYNGEE. The CDR3 is 14 residues long. Unmatched junction bases numbered 6, after V lost 6 bases and J lost 1 base. The chain's CDR3 is CASTQQGSNTEAFF. In DNA form, the CDR3 reads TGTGCCAGCACCCAACAGGGGTCGAACACTGAAGCTTTCTTT.

The gene calls are TRBV4-1 and TRBJ2-7; D is possibly TRBD2 (5 bases). CDR1 is MGHRA and CDR2 is YSYEKL in the germline V gene. V lost 0 bases and J lost 3, with 12 bases in between. This CDR3 contains 15 residues. The CDR3 sequence is CASSQDRRPFYEQYF. The CDR3 DNA follows: TGCGCCAGCAGCCAAGATCGGAGGCCTTTCTACGAGCAGTACTTC.

This clone was found a few times. The rearrangement uses TRBV4-1 and TRBJ1-5; a weak D match, TRBD1 (5 bases). The V end lost 0 bases, the J end lost 5 bases, and 11 bases lay between the germline ends. This CDR3 region has 15 residues. Germline CDR1 MGHRA, CDR2 YSYEKL. This CDR3 reads CASSQDGTQYQPQHF. CDR3 DNA sequence: TGCGCCAGCAGCCAAGATGGGACTCAGTATCAGCCCCAGCATTTT.

The chain joins TRBV19 to TRBJ1-2; weak D call: TRBD1 (6 bases). The CDR3 sequence is 14 residues long. Trimming took off 11 bases at V and 8 bases at J, with 24 bases between the two ends. Germline CDR1 reads LNHDA; CDR2 reads SQIVND (reference sequence). The CDR3 here is CASNNSPGRGGYTF. CDR3 in DNA: TGTGCCTCCAATAACTCTCCAGGGAGGGGGGGCTACACCTTC. The full variable domain, with the rest looked up from reference TRBV19 and TRBJ1-2, is DGGITQSPKYLFRKEGQNVTLSCEQNLNHDAMYWYRQDPGQGLRLIYYSQIVNDFQKGDIAEGYSVSREKKESFPLTVTSAQKNPTAFYLCASNNSPGRGGYTFGSGTRLTVV.